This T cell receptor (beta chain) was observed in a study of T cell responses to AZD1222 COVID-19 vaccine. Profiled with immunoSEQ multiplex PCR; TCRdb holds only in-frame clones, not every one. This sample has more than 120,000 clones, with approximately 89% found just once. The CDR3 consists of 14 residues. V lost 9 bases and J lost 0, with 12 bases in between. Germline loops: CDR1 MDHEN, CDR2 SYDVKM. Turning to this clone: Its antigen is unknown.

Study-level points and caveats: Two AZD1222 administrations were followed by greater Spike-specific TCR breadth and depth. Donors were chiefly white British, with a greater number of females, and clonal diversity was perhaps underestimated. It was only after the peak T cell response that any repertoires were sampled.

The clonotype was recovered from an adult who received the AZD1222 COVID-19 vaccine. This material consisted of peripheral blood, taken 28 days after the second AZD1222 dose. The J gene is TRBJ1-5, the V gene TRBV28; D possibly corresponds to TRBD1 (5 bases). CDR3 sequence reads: CASDRDLSNQPQHF. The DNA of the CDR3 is TGTGCCAGTGATAGGGACCTTAGCAATCAGCCCCAGCATTTT. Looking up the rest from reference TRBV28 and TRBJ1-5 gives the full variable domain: DVKVTQSSRYLVKRTGEKVFLECVQDMDHENMFWYRQDPGLGLRLIYFSYDVKMKEKGDIPEGYSVSREKKERFSLILESASTNQTSMYLCASDRDLSNQPQHFGDGTRLSIL.